The 21 T cell receptor beta chains given below trace back to one sample, sequenced in a study of cytomegalovirus exposure and HLA in healthy donors. The study ran its PCR with 60 Vbeta and 13 Jbeta primers. The method was immunoSEQ multiplex PCR; TCRdb's version includes in-frame clones alone and lacks a portion of them. The profile shows around 120,000 clones, around three quarters of them singletons. The sample consisted of PBMCs. These receptors were obtained from a man younger than 35 in good health and CMV-seronegative.

This chain links TRBV27 with TRBJ2-1; TRBD2 aligns across 11 bases. The CDR3 sequence is 13 residues long. Looked up from germline, CDR1 is MNHEY and CDR2 is SMNVEV (reference sequence). V dropped 6 bases and J dropped 7; count of bases not matched to a gene: 2. CDR3 loop: CASRGLAANEQFF. CDR3 nucleotide sequence: TGTGCCAGCAGGGGACTAGCGGCAAATGAGCAGTTCTTC.

The chain carries TRBV19 and TRBJ2-1, with 12 bases fitting TRBD2. V lost 5 bases, J lost 0 bases, and 8 bases stayed unmatched. CDR1 is LNHDA, CDR2 SQIVND, per germline (reference sequence). The CDR3 consists of 18 residues. The CDR3, as DNA: TGTGCCAGTAGTTTCGGGACTAGCGGGTTTCGCTCCTACAATGAGCAGTTCTTC. Encoded protein: CASSFGTSGFRSYNEQFF.

This chain links TRBV28 with TRBJ2-1; 10 positions match TRBD2. Germline loops: CDR1 MDHEN, CDR2 SYDVKM. The CDR3 length is 15 residues. The junction had 6 bases not matched to a gene; V was cut back by 5 bases and J by 5 bases. The CDR3 protein is CASSRRTSGNNEQFF. In DNA form, the CDR3 reads TGTGCCAGCAGTCGTCGGACTAGCGGAAACAATGAGCAGTTCTTC.

The chain uses TRBV27 and TRBJ2-6, with 12 nucleotides matching TRBD1. CDR1 is MNHEY and CDR2 is SMNVEV in the germline V gene (reference sequence). The V and J ends lost 5 bases and 4 bases, in that order; junction bases with no gene match: 9. The CDR3 runs to 18 residues. The CDR3 is CASSPSGTGGSGANVLTF. The CDR3 DNA reads TGTGCCAGCAGTCCCTCCGGGACAGGGGGCTCCGGGGCCAACGTCCTGACTTTC.

The chain joins TRBV6-4 to TRBJ2-1; tentatively, D is TRBD2 (5 bases). Germline V gene lookup returns CDR1 MRHNA and CDR2 SNTAGT. The CDR3 runs to 16 residues. The germline V and J ends were trimmed by 0 bases and 4 bases, with 13 bases remaining between them. Here the CDR3 DNA reads TGTGCCAGCAGTGACTCGAAAGCGGCCAAGTACAATGAGCAGTTCTTC. Protein sequence: CASSDSKAAKYNEQFF.

This chain connects TRBV5-1 to TRBJ1-2, with 9 bases matching TRBD1. Trimming took 3 bases from V and 7 from J; bases not matched to a gene: 7. Looked up from germline, CDR1 is SGHRS and CDR2 is YFSETQ. This CDR3 has 14 residues. The CDR3 is CASSSQGAFGGYTF. DNA of the CDR3: TGCGCCAGCAGCTCACAGGGGGCCTTCGGTGGCTACACCTTC.

The chain carries TRBV9 and TRBJ2-1; 11 positions agree with TRBD2. The CDR3 extends over 17 amino acids. The V and J ends lost 1 base and 10 bases, in that order; junction bases with no gene match: 13. Germline CDR1 is SGDLS and CDR2 is YYNGEE. The CDR3 DNA follows: TGTGCCAGCAGCGTAAGACCTATAGCGGGAGGGGGAGGGGAGCAGTTCTTC. The encoded protein is CASSVRPIAGGGGEQFF.

V gene TRBV7-2 combines with J gene TRBJ2-1, with 7 bases fitting TRBD2. Trimming at V came to 3 bases and at J to 1 base, leaving 6 bases not matched to a gene. Germline V CDR1 and CDR2: SGHTA, FQGNSA. The CDR3 covers 16 residues. The CDR3 DNA is TGTGCCAGCAGCTTGAACAACGGGGGGTCCTACAATGAGCAGTTCTTC. This gives the protein CASSLNNGGSYNEQFF. The full variable domain, in which reference TRBV7-2 and TRBJ2-1 provide the parts outside the CDR3, is GAGVSQSPSNKVTEKGKDVELRCDPISGHTALYWYRQSLGQGLEFLIYFQGNSAPDKSGLPSDRFSAERTGGSVSTLTIQRTQQEDSAVYLCASSLNNGGSYNEQFFGPGTRLTVL.

The sample holds one count of this clone. V and J are TRBV7-9 and TRBJ2-7; the match to TRBD1 covers 7 bases. Per germline, CDR1 SEHNR and CDR2 FQNEAQ (reference sequence). V was pared by 4 bases and J by 6 bases, with 9 bases of the junction left unmatched. The CDR3 extends over 14 amino acids. CDR3 region: CASSSEVGGAEQYV. The CDR3 DNA reads TGTGCCAGCAGCTCTGAAGTAGGGGGCGCCGAGCAGTACGTC.

J is TRBJ1-3 and V is TRBV6-1; D not resolved. Per germline, CDR1 MNHNS and CDR2 SASEGT. V was trimmed by 2 bases and J by 4 bases, leaving 18 bases between them. CDR3 length: 17 amino acids. This CDR3 reads CASSESRSVRMGNTIYF. The CDR3 region has the DNA TGTGCCAGCAGTGAATCGAGAAGTGTGCGCATGGGAAACACCATATATTTT.

V usage is TRBV7-8 and J usage is TRBJ2-1; TRBD2 matches at 9 bases. The germline CDR1 and CDR2 sequences are SGHVS and FQNEAQ. This CDR3 has 17 residues. Trimming took 1 base from V and 9 from J; bases not matched to a gene: 13. The DNA of the CDR3 is TGTGCCAGCAGCTTAGGAGTAGCGGGAGATAAGGTGGGTGAGCAGTTCTTC. It specifies CASSLGVAGDKVGEQFF.

The chain combines TRBV6-5 with TRBJ1-1; possibly TRBD1 for D (5 bases). From germline, CDR1 is MNHEY and CDR2 SVGAGI. CDR3 length: 13 residues. The V gene lost 5 bases and the J gene lost 7 bases, with 14 bases spanning the gap. The CDR3 region has the DNA TGTGCCAGCAGTCACCGACAGAATTTTGAAGCTTTCTTT. This encodes CASSHRQNFEAFF.

This chain connects TRBV30 to TRBJ1-6, with unresolved D. The V and J ends lost 5 bases and 9 bases respectively, with 17 bases between them. This CDR3 comprises 14 residues. CDR1 and CDR2 (germline): GTSNPN, SVGIG (reference sequence). For the CDR3, the DNA is TGTGCCTGGGCGCACCTGGGTGGAGGTTCACCCCTCCACTTT. This translates into CAWAHLGGGSPLHF. Using reference TRBV30 and TRBJ1-6 for the parts outside the CDR3, the full variable domain is SQTIHQWPATLVQPVGSPLSLECTVEGTSNPNLYWYRQAAGRGLQLLFYSVGIGQISSEVPQNLSASRPQDRQFILSSKKLLLSDSGFYLCAWAHLGGGSPLHFGNGTRLTVT.

In DNA, the CDR3 is TGTGCCAGCAGACAGGGGGCCCTTTTATCAGGGCCCCAGCATTTT. Residues: CASRQGALLSGPQHF. The V call is TRBV27, the J call TRBJ1-5; TRBD1 agrees at 9 bases. V gave up 6 bases and J gave up 9 bases; unmatched junction bases: 12. Per the germline V gene, CDR1 is MNHEY and CDR2 is SMNVEV (reference sequence). The CDR3 length is 15 residues.

The V gene is TRBV27, the J gene TRBJ1-2, with D tentatively TRBD1 (5 bases). V lost 7 bases and J 6 bases, leaving 12 bases between the germline ends. This CDR3 spans 12 amino acids. CDR1 and CDR2 from the germline V gene are MNHEY and SMNVEV (reference sequence). The DNA for the CDR3 is TGTGCCAGCAACCACGGGGGGGATGGCTACACCTTC. The encoded protein is CASNHGGDGYTF.

This clone came up many times. The gene calls are TRBV30 and TRBJ1-1, with 7 bases aligning to TRBD1. The germline V gene has CDR1 GTSNPN and CDR2 SVGIG (reference sequence). The CDR3 extends over 13 amino acids. After removal of 2 bases from V and 4 bases from J, the junction contained 4 bases not matched to a gene. CDR3 sequence reads: CAWSTNRGTEAFF. The CDR3 DNA is TGTGCCTGGAGTACTAACAGGGGCACTGAAGCTTTCTTT.

The chain links TRBV19 to TRBJ1-2; weak D call: TRBD1 (5 bases). With 9 bases removed from V and 7 bases from J, the gap between germline ends came to 21 bases. CDR1 is LNHDA and CDR2 is SQIVND in the germline V gene (reference sequence). This CDR3 contains 14 residues. The CDR3 DNA sequence: TGTGCCAGCCATGACGCAGGGACTAGTCCTGGCTACACCTTC. Its translation is CASHDAGTSPGYTF.

This clone was observed a few times. The rearrangement uses TRBV28 and TRBJ2-7; weak D call: TRBD2 (5 bases). This CDR3 contains 14 residues. V lost 8 bases, J lost 3 bases, and 17 bases lay in between. The germline V gene encodes CDR1 MDHEN and CDR2 SYDVKM. The CDR3: CASRPTRVVYEQYF. The CDR3 DNA sequence: TGTGCCAGCCGCCCAACGCGGGTAGTCTACGAGCAGTACTTC.

The chain combines TRBV30 with TRBJ1-6, with TRBD1 matching 8 bases. Germline trimming cut 0 bases from V and 5 bases from J; bases unmatched to any gene: 6. The CDR3 has 16 amino acids. Looked up from germline, CDR1 is GTSNPN and CDR2 is SVGIG (reference sequence). As DNA, the CDR3 is TGTGCCTGGAGTGTACACGGGACAGGAAATAATTCACCCCTCCACTTT. Its protein is CAWSVHGTGNNSPLHF. The complete variable domain, with remaining parts taken from reference TRBV30 and TRBJ1-6, reads SQTIHQWPATLVQPVGSPLSLECTVEGTSNPNLYWYRQAAGRGLQLLFYSVGIGQISSEVPQNLSASRPQDRQFILSSKKLLLSDSGFYLCAWSVHGTGNNSPLHFGNGTRLTVT.

The rearrangement uses TRBV2 and TRBJ1-1; TRBD1 might be the D (5 bases). The CDR3 extends over 13 amino acids. CDR1 and CDR2 (germline): SNHLY, FYNNEI. Trimming removed 5 bases at V and 10 bases at J, with 17 bases between. CDR3 sequence (DNA): TGTGCCAGCAGTTTTACCCAGGACATTCCAGCTTTCTTT. Amino acid sequence: CASSFTQDIPAFF.

This clone has a single count. V gene TRBV29-1 combines with J gene TRBJ2-6; D gene unclear. The CDR3 consists of 16 residues. The germline V and J ends were trimmed by 6 bases and 0 bases, with 15 bases remaining between them. The germline CDR1 and CDR2 sequences are SQVTM and ANQGSEA. The CDR3 DNA sequence: TGCAGCGTCGTAAACAATACCCGCTCTGGGGCCAACGTCCTGACTTTC. This codes for CSVVNNTRSGANVLTF.